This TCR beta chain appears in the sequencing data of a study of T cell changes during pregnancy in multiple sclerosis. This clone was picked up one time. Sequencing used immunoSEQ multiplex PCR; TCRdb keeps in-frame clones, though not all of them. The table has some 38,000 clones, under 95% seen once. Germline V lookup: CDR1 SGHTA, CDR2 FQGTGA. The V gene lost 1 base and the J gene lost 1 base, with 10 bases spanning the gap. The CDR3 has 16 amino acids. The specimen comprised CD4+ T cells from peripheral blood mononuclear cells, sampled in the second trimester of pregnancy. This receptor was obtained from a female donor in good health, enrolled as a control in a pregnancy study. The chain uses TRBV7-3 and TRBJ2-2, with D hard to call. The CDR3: CASSLMGSQNTGELFF. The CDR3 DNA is TGTGCCAGCAGCTTAATGGGCAGCCAGAACACCGGGGAGCTGTTTTTT.